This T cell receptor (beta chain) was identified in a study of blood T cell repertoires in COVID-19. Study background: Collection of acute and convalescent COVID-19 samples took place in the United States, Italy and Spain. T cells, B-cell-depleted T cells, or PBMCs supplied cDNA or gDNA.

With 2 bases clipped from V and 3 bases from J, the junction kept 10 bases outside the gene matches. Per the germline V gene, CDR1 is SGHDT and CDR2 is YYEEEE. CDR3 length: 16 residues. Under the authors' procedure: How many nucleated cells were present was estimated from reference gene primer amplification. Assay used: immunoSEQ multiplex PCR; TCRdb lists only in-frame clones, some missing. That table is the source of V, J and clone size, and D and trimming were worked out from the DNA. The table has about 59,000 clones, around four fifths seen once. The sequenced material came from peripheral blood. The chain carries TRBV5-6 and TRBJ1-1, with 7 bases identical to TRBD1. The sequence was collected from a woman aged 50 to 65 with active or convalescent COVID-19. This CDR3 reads CASSFDAGQVHTEAFF. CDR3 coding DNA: TGTGCCAGCAGCTTCGACGCCGGACAGGTCCACACTGAAGCTTTCTTT. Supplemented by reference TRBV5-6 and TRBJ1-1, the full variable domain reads DAGVTQSPTHLIKTRGQQVTLRCSPKSGHDTVSWYQQALGQGPQFIFQYYEEEERQRGNFPDRFSGHQFPNYSSELNVNALLLGDSALYLCASSFDAGQVHTEAFFGQGTRLTVV.